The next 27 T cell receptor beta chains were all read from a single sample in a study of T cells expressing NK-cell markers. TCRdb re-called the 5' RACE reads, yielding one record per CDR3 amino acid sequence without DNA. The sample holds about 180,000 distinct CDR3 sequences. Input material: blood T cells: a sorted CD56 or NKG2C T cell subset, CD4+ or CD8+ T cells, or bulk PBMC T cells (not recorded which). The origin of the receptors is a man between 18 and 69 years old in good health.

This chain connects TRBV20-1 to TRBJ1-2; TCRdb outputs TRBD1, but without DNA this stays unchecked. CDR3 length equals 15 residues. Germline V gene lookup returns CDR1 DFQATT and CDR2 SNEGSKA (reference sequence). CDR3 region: CSARPRGGEGYGYTF.

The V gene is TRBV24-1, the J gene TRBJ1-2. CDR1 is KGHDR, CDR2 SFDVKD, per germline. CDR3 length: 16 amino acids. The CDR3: CATSDLQLGAYYGYTF.

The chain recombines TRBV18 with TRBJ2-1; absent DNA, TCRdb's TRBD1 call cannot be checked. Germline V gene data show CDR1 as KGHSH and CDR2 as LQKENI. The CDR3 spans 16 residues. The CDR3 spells CASSPPWAGSYNEQFF.

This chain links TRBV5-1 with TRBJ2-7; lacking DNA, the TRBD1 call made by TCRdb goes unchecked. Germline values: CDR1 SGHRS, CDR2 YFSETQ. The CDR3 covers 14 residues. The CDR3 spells CASSLLGASYEQYF.

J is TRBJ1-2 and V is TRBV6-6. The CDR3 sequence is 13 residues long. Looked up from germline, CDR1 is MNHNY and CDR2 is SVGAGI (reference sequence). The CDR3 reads CASSSSYLAGYTF.

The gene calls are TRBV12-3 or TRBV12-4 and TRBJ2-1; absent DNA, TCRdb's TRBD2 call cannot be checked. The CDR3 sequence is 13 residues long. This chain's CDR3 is CASSLGGGSSPFF.

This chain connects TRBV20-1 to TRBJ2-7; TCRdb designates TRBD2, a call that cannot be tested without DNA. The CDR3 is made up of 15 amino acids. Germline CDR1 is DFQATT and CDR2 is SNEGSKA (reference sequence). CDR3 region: CSARDDLADHYEQYF.

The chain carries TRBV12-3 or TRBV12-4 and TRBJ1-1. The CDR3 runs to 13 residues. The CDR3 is CASSLPMNTEAFF.

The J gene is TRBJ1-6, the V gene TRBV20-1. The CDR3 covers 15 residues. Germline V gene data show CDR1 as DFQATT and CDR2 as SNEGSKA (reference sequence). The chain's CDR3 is CSARERGSYNSPLHF.

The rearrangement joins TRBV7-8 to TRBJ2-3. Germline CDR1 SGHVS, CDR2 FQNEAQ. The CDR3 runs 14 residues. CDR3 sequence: CASSLVGPANTQYF. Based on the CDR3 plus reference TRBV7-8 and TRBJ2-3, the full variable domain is GAGVSQSPRYKVAKRGQDVALRCDPISGHVSLFWYQQALGQGPEFLTYFQNEAQLDKSGLPSDRFFAERPEGSVSTLKIQRTQQEDSAVYLCASSLVGPANTQYFGPGTRLTVL.

CDR3: CSVDNTRYENTEAFF. V usage is TRBV29-1 and J usage is TRBJ1-1. CDR3 length: 15 amino acids. CDR1 is SQVTM and CDR2 is ANQGSEA in the germline V gene.

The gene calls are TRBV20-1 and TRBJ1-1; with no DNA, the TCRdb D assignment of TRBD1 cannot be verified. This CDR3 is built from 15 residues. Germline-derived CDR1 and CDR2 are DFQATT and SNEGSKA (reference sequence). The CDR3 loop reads CSAAGGVGLNTEAFF.

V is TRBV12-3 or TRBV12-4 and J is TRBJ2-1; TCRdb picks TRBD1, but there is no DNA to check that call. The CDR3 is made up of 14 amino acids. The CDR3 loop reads CASSLPGVGNEQFF.

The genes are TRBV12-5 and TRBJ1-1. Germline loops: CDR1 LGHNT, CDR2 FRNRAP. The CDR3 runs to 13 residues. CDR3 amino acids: CASGLARNTEAFF.

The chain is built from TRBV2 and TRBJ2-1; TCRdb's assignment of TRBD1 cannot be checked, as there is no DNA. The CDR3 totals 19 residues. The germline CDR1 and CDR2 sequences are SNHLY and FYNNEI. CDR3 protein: CASSEAPQGQGLGYNEQFF.

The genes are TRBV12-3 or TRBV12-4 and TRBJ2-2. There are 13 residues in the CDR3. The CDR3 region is CASSPRHFGELFF.

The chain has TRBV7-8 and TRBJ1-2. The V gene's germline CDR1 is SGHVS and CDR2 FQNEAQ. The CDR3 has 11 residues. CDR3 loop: CASSPHYGYTF.

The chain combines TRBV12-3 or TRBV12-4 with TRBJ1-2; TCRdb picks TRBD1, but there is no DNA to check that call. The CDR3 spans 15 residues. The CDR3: CASSLDDRGLWGYTF.

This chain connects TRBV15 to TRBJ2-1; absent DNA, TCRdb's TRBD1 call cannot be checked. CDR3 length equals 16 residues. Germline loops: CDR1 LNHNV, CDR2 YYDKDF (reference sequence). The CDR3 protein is CATSNTGYPIYNEQFF. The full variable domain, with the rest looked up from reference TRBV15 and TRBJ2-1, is DAMVIQNPRYQVTQFGKPVTLSCSQTLNHNVMYWYQQKSSQAPKLLFHYYDKDFNNEADTPDNFQSRRPNTSFCFLDIRSPGLGDTAMYLCATSNTGYPIYNEQFFGPGTRLTVL.

The CDR3 loop is CASSVATPQPQHF. The chain has TRBV28 and TRBJ1-5; TCRdb picks TRBD1, but there is no DNA to check that call. The CDR3 spans 13 residues. Per the germline V gene, CDR1 is MDHEN and CDR2 is SYDVKM.

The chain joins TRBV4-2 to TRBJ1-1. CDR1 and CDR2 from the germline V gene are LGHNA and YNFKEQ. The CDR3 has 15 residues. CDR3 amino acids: CASSQDWSTNTEAFF.

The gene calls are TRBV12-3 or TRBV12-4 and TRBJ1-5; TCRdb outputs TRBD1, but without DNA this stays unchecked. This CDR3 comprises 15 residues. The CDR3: CASSLGRGQGQPQHF.

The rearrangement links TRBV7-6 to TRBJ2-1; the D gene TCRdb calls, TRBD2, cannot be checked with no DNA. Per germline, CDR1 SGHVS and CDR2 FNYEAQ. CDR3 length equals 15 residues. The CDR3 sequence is CASSINSGHYNEQFF.

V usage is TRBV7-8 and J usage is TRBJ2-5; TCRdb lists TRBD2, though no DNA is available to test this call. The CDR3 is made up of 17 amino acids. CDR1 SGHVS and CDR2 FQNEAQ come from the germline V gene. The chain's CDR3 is CASSFGGLAGTQETQYF. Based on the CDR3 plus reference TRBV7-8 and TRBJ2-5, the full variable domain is GAGVSQSPRYKVAKRGQDVALRCDPISGHVSLFWYQQALGQGPEFLTYFQNEAQLDKSGLPSDRFFAERPEGSVSTLKIQRTQQEDSAVYLCASSFGGLAGTQETQYFGPGTRLLVL.

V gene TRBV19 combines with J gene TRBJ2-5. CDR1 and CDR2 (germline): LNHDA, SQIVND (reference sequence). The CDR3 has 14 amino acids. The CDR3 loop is CASSIRSEQETQYF. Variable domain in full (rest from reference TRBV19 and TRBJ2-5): DGGITQSPKYLFRKEGQNVTLSCEQNLNHDAMYWYRQDPGQGLRLIYYSQIVNDFQKGDIAEGYSVSREKKESFPLTVTSAQKNPTAFYLCASSIRSEQETQYFGPGTRLLVL.

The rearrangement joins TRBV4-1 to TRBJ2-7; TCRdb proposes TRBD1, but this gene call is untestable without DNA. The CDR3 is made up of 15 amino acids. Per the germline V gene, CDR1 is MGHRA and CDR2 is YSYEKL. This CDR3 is CASSEGTGGIYEQYF.

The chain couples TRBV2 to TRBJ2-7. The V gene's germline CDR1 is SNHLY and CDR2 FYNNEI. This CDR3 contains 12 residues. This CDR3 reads CASIYDENEQYF.